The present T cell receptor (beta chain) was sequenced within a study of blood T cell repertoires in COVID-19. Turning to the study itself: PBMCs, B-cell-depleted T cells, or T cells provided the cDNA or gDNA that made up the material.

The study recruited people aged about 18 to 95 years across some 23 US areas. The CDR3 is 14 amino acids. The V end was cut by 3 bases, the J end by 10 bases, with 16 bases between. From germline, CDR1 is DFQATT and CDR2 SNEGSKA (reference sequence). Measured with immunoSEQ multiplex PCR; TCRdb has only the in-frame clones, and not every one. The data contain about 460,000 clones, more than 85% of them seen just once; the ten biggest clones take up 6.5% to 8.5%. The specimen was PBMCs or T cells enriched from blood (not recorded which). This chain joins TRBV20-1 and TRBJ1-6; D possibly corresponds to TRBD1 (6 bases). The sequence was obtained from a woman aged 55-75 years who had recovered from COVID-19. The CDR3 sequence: CSASLDRPISPLHF. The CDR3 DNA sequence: TGCAGTGCTAGTCTGGACAGACCCATCTCACCCCTCCACTTT.